A single sample is the source of the 20 T cell receptor beta chains below, sequenced in a study of blood T cell repertoires in COVID-19. Assay: immunoSEQ multiplex PCR; the TCRdb copy retains only in-frame clones and omits some. In the table there are 300,000 to 400,000 clones, less than 85% of which are singletons. Input material: PBMCs or T cells enriched from blood (not recorded which). The receptor source for this set is a woman between 25 and 40 years old who had been exposed to COVID-19.

The chain carries TRBV27 and TRBJ2-7; the match to TRBD1 covers 8 bases. The CDR3 spans 16 residues. CDR1 is MNHEY and CDR2 is SMNVEV in the germline V gene (reference sequence). V lost 3 bases to trimming and J lost 3 bases; unmatched junction nucleotides: 10. The CDR3 nucleotides are TGTGCCAGCAGTTTTTCATTAGGGACAGGCCTCTACGAGCAGTACTTC. Translated: CASSFSLGTGLYEQYF.

The rearrangement links TRBV7-8 to TRBJ2-1; no reliable D call. The CDR3 totals 18 residues. Trimming stripped 5 bases from V and 8 bases from J, with 28 bases between. The germline gives CDR1 SGHVS, CDR2 FQNEAQ. CDR3 in amino acids: CASSPRIDTILYDHEQFF. The CDR3 coding sequence is TGTGCCAGCAGCCCCAGGATTGATACGATACTCTACGACCATGAGCAGTTCTTC. The entire variable domain, with the rest obtained from reference TRBV7-8 and TRBJ2-1, is as follows: GAGVSQSPRYKVAKRGQDVALRCDPISGHVSLFWYQQALGQGPEFLTYFQNEAQLDKSGLPSDRFFAERPEGSVSTLKIQRTQQEDSAVYLCASSPRIDTILYDHEQFFGPGTRLTVL.

The chain is built from TRBV6-5 and TRBJ1-3, with no clear D. This CDR3 contains 13 residues. The V gene lost 4 bases and the J gene lost 3 bases, with 7 bases spanning the gap. The germline V gene encodes CDR1 MNHEY and CDR2 SVGAGI. The CDR3 loop reads CASSSTLGNTIYF. DNA for the CDR3: TGTGCCAGCAGTTCCACTCTTGGAAACACCATATATTTT.

The CDR3: CASSNYGNSPLHF. Here the CDR3 DNA reads TGTGCCAGCAGCAACTACGGGAATTCACCCCTCCACTTT. V gene TRBV14 combines with J gene TRBJ1-6; D gene ambiguous. The CDR3 runs to 13 residues. Germline V gene sequence: CDR1 SGHDN, CDR2 FVKESK. Trimming took off 5 bases at V and 7 bases at J, with 9 bases between the two ends.

This chain uses TRBV11-2 with TRBJ2-7; 8 nucleotides line up with TRBD2. The CDR3 consists of 16 residues. Germline V gene lookup returns CDR1 SGHAT and CDR2 FQNNGV. The junction had 8 bases not matched to a gene; V was cut back by 1 base and J by 3 bases. The chain's CDR3 is CASSLVGGGHLYEQYF. The CDR3 region has the DNA TGTGCCAGCAGCTTAGTAGGCGGGGGGCACCTCTACGAGCAGTACTTC.

This clone showed up just once. The chain employs TRBV11-2 and TRBJ2-5; TRBD2 agrees at 10 bases. There are 15 residues in the CDR3. J gave up 4 bases and V 6 bases, and 8 bases lay outside the gene matches. In germline, CDR1 is SGHAT, CDR2 FQNNGV. This CDR3 is CASREGLAKRETQYF. The CDR3 bases are TGTGCCAGCAGAGAGGGACTAGCGAAACGAGAGACCCAGTACTTC.

This chain joins TRBV30 and TRBJ2-1, with D possibly being TRBD1 (6 bases). Per the germline V gene, CDR1 is GTSNPN and CDR2 is SVGIG (reference sequence). This CDR3 region has 15 residues. Trimming shortened V by 3 bases and J by 4 bases, and 16 bases separated the two germline ends. The CDR3 reads CAWSVDRPSYNEQFF. In DNA form, the CDR3 reads TGTGCCTGGAGCGTAGACAGGCCCTCTTACAATGAGCAGTTCTTC.

CDR3 nucleotide sequence: TGTGCCAGCAGCCCCCCACAGGGCCTATACAATGAGCAGTTCTTC. Its protein is CASSPPQGLYNEQFF. The chain recombines TRBV7-9 with TRBJ2-1, with D possibly being TRBD1 (6 bases). Trimming pared 5 bases from V and 4 bases from J, leaving 15 bases between. Germline assignment: CDR1 SEHNR and CDR2 FQNEAQ (reference sequence). The CDR3 contains 15 residues.

This clone was seen a single time. The rearrangement joins TRBV11-1 to TRBJ1-2, with TRBD1 matching 8 bases. V lost 4 bases, J lost 6 bases, and 10 bases stayed unmatched. The CDR3 runs to 15 residues. CDR1 SGHAT and CDR2 FQDESV come from the germline V gene (reference sequence). CDR3 nucleotide sequence: TGTGCCAGCAGCTCAACACGAAACAGGGGGGATGGCTACACCTTC. Translated, it gives CASSSTRNRGDGYTF. The whole variable domain, filled in from reference TRBV11-1 and TRBJ1-2, reads EAEVAQSPRYKITEKSQAVAFWCDPISGHATLYWYRQILGQGPELLVQFQDESVVDDSQLPKDRFSAERLKGVDSTLKIQPAELGDSAMYLCASSSTRNRGDGYTFGSGTRLTVV.

The V and J genes are TRBV28 and TRBJ2-2; maybe TRBD2 (6 bases). CDR1 MDHEN and CDR2 SYDVKM come from the germline V gene. This CDR3 comprises 17 residues. Trimming removed 7 bases from V and 7 bases from J, with 25 bases in between. The CDR3 DNA reads TGTGCCAGCACCCCTCGTGGATGGGACTCCAAACACGGGGAGCTGTTTTTT. Translating it yields CASTPRGWDSKHGELFF.

The chain has TRBV2 and TRBJ2-5; the match to TRBD2 covers 9 bases. The CDR3 length is 15 residues. The J segment lost 5 bases and the V segment lost 2 bases, leaving 6 bases of the junction unmatched. Germline V gives CDR1 SNHLY, CDR2 FYNNEI. The CDR3 is CASSEMGLAWETQYF. For the CDR3, the DNA is TGTGCCAGCAGTGAAATGGGACTAGCCTGGGAGACCCAGTACTTC. The full variable domain, completed using reference TRBV2 and TRBJ2-5, is EPEVTQTPSHQVTQMGQEVILRCVPISNHLYFYWYRQILGQKVEFLVSFYNNEISEKSEIFDDQFSVERPDGSNFTLKIRSTKLEDSAMYFCASSEMGLAWETQYFGPGTRLLVL.

The chain has TRBV5-1 and TRBJ1-2, with 11 bases fitting TRBD1. The trim removed 1 base at V and 3 bases at J, leaving 11 bases unmatched. The CDR3 is 18 residues long. The germline V gene encodes CDR1 SGHRS and CDR2 YFSETQ. The CDR3 reads CASSLKTLDRGRDYGYTF. In nucleotides, the CDR3 is TGCGCCAGCAGCTTGAAGACATTGGACAGGGGGCGGGACTATGGCTACACCTTC.

V gene TRBV7-9 combines with J gene TRBJ2-7, with a weak D call TRBD1 (7 bases). V was clipped by 5 bases and J by 4 bases, with 18 bases between them. The CDR3 consists of 15 residues. In germline, CDR1 is SEHNR, CDR2 FQNEAQ (reference sequence). CDR3 residues: CASSTRQGLEYEQYF. CDR3 DNA: TGTGCCAGCAGCACCCGACAGGGACTTGAGTACGAGCAGTACTTC. Drawing the rest from reference TRBV7-9 and TRBJ2-7, the complete variable domain is DTGVSQNPRHKITKRGQNVTFRCDPISEHNRLYWYRQTLGQGPEFLTYFQNEAQLEKSRLLSDRFSAERPKGSFSTLEIQRTEQGDSAMYLCASSTRQGLEYEQYFGPGTRLTVT.

The rearrangement joins TRBV29-1 to TRBJ2-7; 12 nucleotides line up with TRBD2. Germline CDR1 and CDR2: SQVTM and ANQGSEA. Unmatched junction bases numbered 7, after V lost 2 bases and J lost 5 bases. The CDR3 has 15 residues. The DNA for the CDR3 is TGCAGCGTTGAAAAGCTAGCGGGGGGGAACAACGAGCAGTACTTC. It is translated as CSVEKLAGGNNEQYF.

This clone came up a few times. The rearrangement joins TRBV5-1 to TRBJ1-5; D is perhaps TRBD1 (6 bases). Trimming removed 4 bases at V and 8 bases at J, with 13 bases between. This CDR3 is 13 amino acids long. In germline, CDR1 is SGHRS, CDR2 YFSETQ. CDR3 DNA: TGCGCCAGCAGCCTGTCACCAGGGGAGCCCCAGCATTTT. It is translated as CASSLSPGEPQHF.

The genes are TRBV19 and TRBJ1-5, with D tentatively TRBD1 (6 bases). The CDR3 is 17 amino acids. Between the trimmed V and J ends, which lost 7 bases and 3 bases, there was a span of 22 bases. Germline assignment: CDR1 LNHDA and CDR2 SQIVND (reference sequence). The CDR3 DNA reads as TGTGCCAGTACCAAATCCGGGGGGCGGATTATCAATCAGCCCCAGCATTTT. Its protein is CASTKSGGRIINQPQHF.

V usage is TRBV12-3 or TRBV12-4 and J usage is TRBJ2-7; 8 bases fit TRBD1. The ends lost 7 bases at V and 6 bases at J; junction bases unmatched: 5. The CDR3 totals 12 residues. This CDR3 reads CASTKGTGEQYF. Written as DNA, the CDR3 is TGTGCCAGCACCAAGGGGACAGGCGAGCAGTACTTC.

The chain recombines TRBV4-1 with TRBJ2-5; TRBD1 agrees at 8 bases. V lost 2 bases and J lost 5; bases outside the gene matches: 10. Per germline, CDR1 MGHRA and CDR2 YSYEKL. CDR3 size: 16 residues. The CDR3 here is CASSQSTGAGRETQYF. CDR3 DNA: TGCGCCAGCAGCCAATCGACAGGGGCGGGTCGGGAGACCCAGTACTTC.

The rearrangement joins TRBV4-1 to TRBJ2-7; D is uncertain. The germline V gene has CDR1 MGHRA and CDR2 YSYEKL. The CDR3 loop spans 16 amino acids. With 1 base removed from V and 2 bases from J, the gap between germline ends came to 15 bases. The CDR3 DNA reads as TGCGCCAGCAGCCAAGGGTTGGGCGTATCCACCTACGAGCAGTACTTC. This sequence encodes CASSQGLGVSTYEQYF.

This rearrangement joins TRBV6-5 to TRBJ1-3, with D tentatively TRBD1 (5 bases). The V gene's germline CDR1 is MNHEY and CDR2 SVGAGI. The length of the CDR3 is 15 residues. Trimming took 7 bases from V and 4 from J, leaving 17 bases between them. The DNA for the CDR3 is TGTGCCAGCACCTTGAGAAGGGGTTTGGGAAACACCATATATTTT. It encodes CASTLRRGLGNTIYF.